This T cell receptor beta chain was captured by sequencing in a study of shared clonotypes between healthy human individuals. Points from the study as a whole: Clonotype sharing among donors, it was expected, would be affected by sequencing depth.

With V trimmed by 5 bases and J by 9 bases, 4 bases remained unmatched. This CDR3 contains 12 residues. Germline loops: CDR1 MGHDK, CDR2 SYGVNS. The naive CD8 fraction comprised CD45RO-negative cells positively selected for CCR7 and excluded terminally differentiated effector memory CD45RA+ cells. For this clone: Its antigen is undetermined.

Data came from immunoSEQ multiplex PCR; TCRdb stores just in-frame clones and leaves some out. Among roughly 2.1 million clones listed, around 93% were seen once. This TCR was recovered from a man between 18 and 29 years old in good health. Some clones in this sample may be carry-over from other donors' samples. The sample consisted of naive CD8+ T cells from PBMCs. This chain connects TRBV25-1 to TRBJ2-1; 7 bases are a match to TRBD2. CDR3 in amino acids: CASSRGVSEQFF. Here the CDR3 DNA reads TGTGCCAGCAGTCGGGGGGTGAGTGAGCAGTTCTTC.